The 29 T cell receptor beta chains below were found in one sample sequenced in a study of tumor-infiltrating lymphocytes in primary liver carcinoma. Starting from 500 ng of total RNA, TCR beta cDNA was produced with a primer in the constant region. TCR beta libraries came from three nested multiplex PCR rounds using slightly modified ARM-PCR. The first two PCR rounds used TRBV1-TRBV30 primers with a Cbeta primer, about 9 cycles each. Each CDR3 protein gets one entry after TCRdb re-called the multiplex PCR reads with MiXCR. The sample lists tens of thousands of distinct CDR3 sequences, around 77% seen once, with approximately 40% in the top ten. Without any cell sorting, roughly 18-34 mg of bulk tissue yielded co-extracted RNA and DNA. The material sequenced was liver tumor tissue from sampling region 4. Subset meaning: tumor region T4, right-lateral pole. The source is a woman in her 30s with primary liver carcinoma and hepatitis B virus infection.

This clonotype was seen only once. The V call is TRBV11-2, the J call TRBJ2-7; D call uncertain. From germline, CDR1 is SGHAT and CDR2 FQNNGV. The CDR3 has 14 residues. The V and J ends lost 6 bases and 2 bases respectively, with 14 bases between them. CDR3 amino acids: CASSLTDEAYEQYF. The CDR3 DNA follows: TGTGCCAGCAGTTTAACAGACGAAGCCTACGAGCAGTACTTC.

As for this clonotype: A read error may account for a junction end that differs from germline. The CDR3 spells CTSCLTPRVTGELFF. For the CDR3, the DNA is TGTACCAGCTGCTTGACACCCAGAGTCACCGGGGAGCTATTTTTT. The chain has TRBV5-6 and TRBJ2-2; possibly TRBD2 for D (5 bases). Per the germline V gene, CDR1 is SGHDT and CDR2 is YYEEEE. This CDR3 is built from 15 residues.

This chain uses TRBV5-4 with TRBJ1-2; a possible D gene is TRBD1 (6 bases). Trimming removed 5 bases from V and 2 bases from J, with 13 bases in between. The CDR3 is 14 residues long. Germline-derived CDR1 and CDR2 are SGHNT and YYREEE (reference sequence). DNA of the CDR3: TGTGCCAGCAGTTACCAGGGGAACAACTATGGCTACACCTTC. Protein: CASSYQGNNYGYTF.

The J gene is TRBJ2-1, the V gene TRBV5-1; D is unclear. The V and J ends lost 2 bases and 8 bases respectively, with 11 bases between them. The germline gives CDR1 SGHRS, CDR2 YFSETQ. The CDR3 is 13 residues long. As DNA, the CDR3 is TGCGCCAGCAGCTTCGTTTCCCCCTATGAGCAGTTCTTC. Translated: CASSFVSPYEQFF. The variable domain in full, completed from reference TRBV5-1 and TRBJ2-1, reads KAGVTQTPRYLIKTRGQQVTLSCSPISGHRSVSWYQQTPGQGLQFLFEYFSETQRNKGNFPGRFSGRQFSNSRSEMNVSTLELGDSALYLCASSFVSPYEQFFGPGTRLTVL.

To note about this clonotype: The junction departs from the called germline gene at one end, perhaps through a read error. The chain couples TRBV11-1 to TRBJ2-2; D may correspond to TRBD1 or TRBD2 (6 bases each). The CDR3 has 16 amino acids. The germline V gene encodes CDR1 SGHAT and CDR2 FQDESV (reference sequence). The CDR3 spells CASNRVMEGVSGELFF. CDR3 coding DNA: TGTGCCAGCAACAGGGTTATGGAGGGAGTGTCCGGGGAGCTGTTTTTC.

On this clonotype itself: This CDR3 fails to terminate in the conserved phenylalanine or tryptophan, so it likely reflects a read error. The gene calls are TRBV28 and TRBJ2-7, with 7 bases that match TRBD1. The germline V gene encodes CDR1 MDHEN and CDR2 SYDVKM. This CDR3 is 14 amino acids long. In nucleotides, the CDR3 is TGTGCCAACAGTTCATCCGGGGCAGGGGGCGAGCAGTACTCC. Its protein is CANSSSGAGGEQYS.

In this sample, this clonotype turned up many times. This sequence joins TRBV29-1 and TRBJ2-1, with 9 positions matching TRBD2. The ends lost 5 bases at V and 8 bases at J; junction bases unmatched: 19. In germline, CDR1 is SQVTM, CDR2 ANQGSEA. This CDR3 has 17 amino acids. The CDR3, as DNA: TGCAGCGTTAAAGGGTCGCGGAGCGGGAGGACCAGCGATGAGCAGTTCTTC. This translates into CSVKGSRSGRTSDEQFF.

The V gene is TRBV11-2, the J gene TRBJ2-1; 7 bases fit TRBD2. Trimming removed 1 base from V and 4 bases from J; junction bases left unmatched: 10. This CDR3 comprises 17 residues. In germline, CDR1 is SGHAT, CDR2 FQNNGV. CDR3 amino acids: CASSLVWGGSRYNEQFF. CDR3 sequence (DNA): TGTGCCAGCAGCTTAGTTTGGGGCGGGAGTCGGTACAATGAGCAGTTCTTC.

Note on this clonotype: The junction does not match germline at one end; this may be a read error. J is TRBJ2-7 and V is TRBV4-3; 8 bases match TRBD1. The length of the CDR3 is 15 residues. Germline values: CDR1 LGHNA, CDR2 YSLEER. In DNA form, the CDR3 reads TGCACCAGCAGCCAGGATCGATGGACAGGGCTGGAGCAGTACTTC. Amino acids: CTSSQDRWTGLEQYF.

The V call is TRBV30, the J call TRBJ1-2; D not certain. The CDR3 contains 13 residues. V lost 0 bases and J 7 bases, leaving 12 bases between the germline ends. Germline lookup yields CDR1 GTSNPN and CDR2 SVGIG (reference sequence). The CDR3 coding sequence is TGTGCCTGGAGTGTGAATCGAGGTAGTGGCTACACCTTC. Residues: CAWSVNRGSGYTF.

Of note for this clonotype: This may arise from a read error, as a much more abundant clone is one base away. The rearrangement uses TRBV7-8 and TRBJ2-7; D ambiguous. The DNA end is more similar to TRBJ2-1, so the J call may be wrong. CDR1 is SGHVS and CDR2 is FQNEAQ in the germline V gene. This CDR3 contains 18 residues. CDR3 in DNA: TGTGCCAGCAGCTCGGGTCGCGGTCCTACTATGAGCTCCTGCGAGCAGTTCTTC. Amino acids: CASSSGRGPTMSSCEQFF.

About this clonotype: A junction end diverges from the germline sequence, so it may reflect a read error. J is TRBJ2-2 and V is TRBV7-8; TRBD2 is a possible D gene (6 bases). The CDR3 runs to 18 residues. CDR1 SGHVS and CDR2 FQNEAQ come from the germline V gene. The CDR3 region is CASSSFRLTGEDTGELHF. DNA for the CDR3: TGTGCCAGCAGCTCCTTTAGACTAACGGGAGAGGACACCGGGGAGCTGCATTTT.

The chain couples TRBV4-3 to TRBJ1-1; 7 nucleotides line up with TRBD1. This CDR3 is 14 amino acids long. V was pared by 3 bases and J by 13 bases, with 14 bases of the junction left unmatched. Germline lookup yields CDR1 LGHNA and CDR2 YSLEER. The CDR3 nucleotides are TGCGCCAGCAGCCATGACAGGGCGGTAACTGATGTTTTCTTT. Amino acid sequence: CASSHDRAVTDVFF.

As for this clonotype: The junction departs from germline at one end; a sequencing error may be responsible. The chain recombines TRBV11-3 with TRBJ2-3; TRBD1 might be the D (5 bases). CDR1 SGHNT and CDR2 YENEEA come from the germline V gene. This CDR3 has 15 amino acids. The CDR3 protein is CASILFGKGQDTQYF. The CDR3 region has the DNA TGTGCTAGCATCTTATTCGGAAAGGGGCAAGATACGCAGTATTTC.

Note on this clonotype: A junction end diverges from the germline sequence, so it may reflect a read error. The chain uses TRBV10-3 and TRBJ2-1; D is possibly TRBD2 (5 bases). CDR1 ENHRY and CDR2 SYGVKD come from the germline V gene. The CDR3 runs to 14 residues. The CDR3 loop is CAVSPTATRDGHFF. The CDR3 DNA reads TGTGCCGTCAGTCCCACGGCGACCCGGGATGGGCACTTCTTC.

As regards this clonotype: The CDR3 ends on some other residue instead of the conserved phenylalanine or tryptophan, so this is likely a read error. This rearrangement joins TRBV28 to TRBJ2-3, with D perhaps matching TRBD1 (5 bases). Looked up from germline, CDR1 is MDHEN and CDR2 is SYDVKM. V lost 3 bases and J 2 bases, leaving 18 bases between the germline ends. The CDR3 contains 17 residues. In DNA form, the CDR3 reads TGTGCCAGCAGTTTTGACAGTATGAGGTGGGACACAGATACGCAGTATTGC. It encodes CASSFDSMRWDTDTQYC.

In its sample, this clonotype was seen once. A read error is likely, as this CDR3 ends without the conserved phenylalanine or tryptophan. It is unclear where the CDR3 begins or ends on the DNA, so no DNA is shown, and the CDR3 is as TCRdb lists it. V gene TRBV9 combines with J gene TRBJ2-5; the table gives TRBD2 as D, unverified against the DNA. From its first to its last residue, the CDR3 has 15 amino acids. Germline V gene data show CDR1 as SGDLS and CDR2 as YYNGEE. This chain's CDR3 is CASSVWTSGRETHYL.

The chain couples TRBV11-1 to TRBJ1-1; D remains unclear. Looked up from germline, CDR1 is SGHAT and CDR2 is FQDESV (reference sequence). The CDR3 loop spans 12 amino acids. Trimming removed 3 bases at V and 0 bases at J, with 2 bases between. CDR3: CASSFLNTEAFF. CDR3 nucleotides: TGTGCCAGCAGCTTCCTGAACACTGAAGCTTTCTTT.

To note about this clonotype: A read error may account for a junction end that differs from germline. The chain links TRBV11-2 to TRBJ2-2; D possibly matches TRBD1 or TRBD2 (5 bases each). The CDR3 loop spans 16 amino acids. The germline gives CDR1 SGHAT, CDR2 FQNNGV. In DNA, the CDR3 is TGTGCCAGCAGCTCACAGAGGGCTCCAGACACCAGGGAGCTCTTTTTT. It is translated as CASSSQRAPDTRELFF.

The chain combines TRBV25-1 with TRBJ1-5, with 7 nucleotides matching TRBD1. V gave up 6 bases and J gave up 5 bases; unmatched junction bases: 7. Germline V CDR1 and CDR2: MGHDK, SYGVNS. The CDR3 totals 14 residues. The CDR3 DNA sequence: TGTGCCAGCAGCGAGGGGGCGGATGATCAGCCCCAGCATTTT. Residues: CASSEGADDQPQHF.

Concerning this clonotype: At one of its ends the junction is not consistent with the germline gene, which may arise from a read error. The chain is built from TRBV28 and TRBJ2-7; D is unresolved. The J call is uncertain, as TRBJ2-1 better fits the DNA end. CDR1 and CDR2 (germline): MDHEN, SYDVKM. The CDR3 has 12 residues. CDR3 coding DNA: TGTGCCTGCAGTTTAAATCTCTACGAGCAGTTCTTC. It yields the protein CACSLNLYEQFF.

This clonotype occurred many times. This chain joins TRBV2 and TRBJ2-1, with 8 bases aligning to TRBD1. The CDR3 covers 19 residues. Germline values: CDR1 SNHLY, CDR2 FYNNEI. V lost 6 bases to trimming and J lost 0 bases; unmatched junction nucleotides: 16. As DNA, the CDR3 is TGTGCCAGCAGCCGCCGGGACAGGAGAACCTCTAGCTCCTACAATGAGCAGTTCTTC. This gives the protein CASSRRDRRTSSSYNEQFF.

With respect to this clonotype: The conserved closing phenylalanine or tryptophan is absent in this CDR3, likely reflecting a read error. The limits of the CDR3 on the DNA are not certain, so only TCRdb's listed CDR3 is given. This chain joins TRBV11-2 and TRBJ2-7. From its first to its last residue, the CDR3 has 13 amino acids. The V gene's germline CDR1 is SGHAT and CDR2 FQNNGV. The CDR3 sequence: CAGSPGNTYEQYL.

A word on this clonotype: A read error may produce the germline difference seen at one junction end. CDR3 sequence: CASSTYTESEETQQF. CDR3 in DNA: TGTGCCAGCAGCACCTACACCGAGAGCGAAGAGACCCAGCAGTTC. The chain links TRBV12-3 or TRBV12-4 to TRBJ2-5; D is unresolved. The CDR3 is 15 amino acids.

At least ten counts were recorded for this clonotype. The chain couples TRBV20-1 to TRBJ2-7; 8 nucleotides match TRBD2. Germline CDR1 DFQATT, CDR2 SNEGSKA (reference sequence). This CDR3 has 15 amino acids. The V and J ends lost 5 bases and 2 bases, in that order; junction bases with no gene match: 11. The CDR3 coding sequence is TGCAGTGCTTTCCCAGCGGGAGCCTCAACCTACGAGCAGTACTTC. Translating gives CSAFPAGASTYEQYF.

With regard to this clonotype: At one of its ends the junction is not consistent with the germline gene, which may arise from a read error. The V call is TRBV5-6, the J call TRBJ1-1; D unresolved. Germline CDR1 and CDR2: SGHDT and YYEEEE. The CDR3 spans 15 residues. DNA for the CDR3: TGTGCCAGCAGCTTGGTGGGGAAAGTGAGCACTGAAGCTTTCTTC. It encodes CASSLVGKVSTEAFF.

With respect to this clonotype: The CDR3 ends on some other residue instead of the conserved phenylalanine or tryptophan, so this is likely a read error. This rearrangement joins TRBV11-3 to TRBJ2-1; 14 bases line up with TRBD2. V dropped 9 bases and J dropped 9; count of bases not matched to a gene: 10. The CDR3 is 15 residues long. CDR1 SGHNT and CDR2 YENEEA come from the germline V gene. The CDR3 protein is CARSRLAGGGCEQFV. DNA of the CDR3: TGTGCCAGAAGCCGACTAGCGGGGGGGGGGTGTGAGCAGTTCGTC.

A single count supports this clonotype. This CDR3 fails to terminate in the conserved phenylalanine or tryptophan, so it likely reflects a read error. The CDR3 nucleotides read TGTGGCAGCAGCGTAGACGGACACCCTTCACCCACAGATACGCAGTATTTG. Amino acid sequence: CGSSVDGHPSPTDTQYL. V is TRBV5-4 and J is TRBJ2-3; the D gene is possibly TRBD1 (5 bases). The CDR3 totals 17 residues. CDR1 and CDR2 (germline): SGHNT, YYREEE (reference sequence).

As concerns this clonotype: Without the conserved terminal phenylalanine or tryptophan, this CDR3 likely stems from a read error. Because the CDR3's place on the DNA is in doubt, the DNA is left out and the CDR3 is given as listed by TCRdb. The chain is built from TRBV4-1 and TRBJ1-5; TRBD1, the table's D call, was not compared with the DNA. The CDR3 is 14 residues long, ends included. Germline values: CDR1 MGHRA, CDR2 YSYEKL. Here the CDR3 reads CASDSRTDRHPLHL.